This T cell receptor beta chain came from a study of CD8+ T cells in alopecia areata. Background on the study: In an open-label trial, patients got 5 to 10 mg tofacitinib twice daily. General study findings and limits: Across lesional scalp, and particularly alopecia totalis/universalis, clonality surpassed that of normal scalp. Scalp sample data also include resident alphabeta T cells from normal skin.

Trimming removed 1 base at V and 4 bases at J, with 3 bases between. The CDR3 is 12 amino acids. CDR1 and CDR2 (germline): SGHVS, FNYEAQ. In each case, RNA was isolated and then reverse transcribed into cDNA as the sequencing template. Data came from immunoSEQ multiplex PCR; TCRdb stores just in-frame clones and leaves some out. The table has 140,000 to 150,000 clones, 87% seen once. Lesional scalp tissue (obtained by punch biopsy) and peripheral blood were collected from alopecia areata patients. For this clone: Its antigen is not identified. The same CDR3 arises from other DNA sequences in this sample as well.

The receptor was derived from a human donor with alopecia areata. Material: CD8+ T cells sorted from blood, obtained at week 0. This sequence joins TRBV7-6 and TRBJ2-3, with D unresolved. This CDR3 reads CASSLGADTQYF. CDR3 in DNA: TGTGCCAGCAGCTTAGGGGCAGATACGCAGTATTTT.